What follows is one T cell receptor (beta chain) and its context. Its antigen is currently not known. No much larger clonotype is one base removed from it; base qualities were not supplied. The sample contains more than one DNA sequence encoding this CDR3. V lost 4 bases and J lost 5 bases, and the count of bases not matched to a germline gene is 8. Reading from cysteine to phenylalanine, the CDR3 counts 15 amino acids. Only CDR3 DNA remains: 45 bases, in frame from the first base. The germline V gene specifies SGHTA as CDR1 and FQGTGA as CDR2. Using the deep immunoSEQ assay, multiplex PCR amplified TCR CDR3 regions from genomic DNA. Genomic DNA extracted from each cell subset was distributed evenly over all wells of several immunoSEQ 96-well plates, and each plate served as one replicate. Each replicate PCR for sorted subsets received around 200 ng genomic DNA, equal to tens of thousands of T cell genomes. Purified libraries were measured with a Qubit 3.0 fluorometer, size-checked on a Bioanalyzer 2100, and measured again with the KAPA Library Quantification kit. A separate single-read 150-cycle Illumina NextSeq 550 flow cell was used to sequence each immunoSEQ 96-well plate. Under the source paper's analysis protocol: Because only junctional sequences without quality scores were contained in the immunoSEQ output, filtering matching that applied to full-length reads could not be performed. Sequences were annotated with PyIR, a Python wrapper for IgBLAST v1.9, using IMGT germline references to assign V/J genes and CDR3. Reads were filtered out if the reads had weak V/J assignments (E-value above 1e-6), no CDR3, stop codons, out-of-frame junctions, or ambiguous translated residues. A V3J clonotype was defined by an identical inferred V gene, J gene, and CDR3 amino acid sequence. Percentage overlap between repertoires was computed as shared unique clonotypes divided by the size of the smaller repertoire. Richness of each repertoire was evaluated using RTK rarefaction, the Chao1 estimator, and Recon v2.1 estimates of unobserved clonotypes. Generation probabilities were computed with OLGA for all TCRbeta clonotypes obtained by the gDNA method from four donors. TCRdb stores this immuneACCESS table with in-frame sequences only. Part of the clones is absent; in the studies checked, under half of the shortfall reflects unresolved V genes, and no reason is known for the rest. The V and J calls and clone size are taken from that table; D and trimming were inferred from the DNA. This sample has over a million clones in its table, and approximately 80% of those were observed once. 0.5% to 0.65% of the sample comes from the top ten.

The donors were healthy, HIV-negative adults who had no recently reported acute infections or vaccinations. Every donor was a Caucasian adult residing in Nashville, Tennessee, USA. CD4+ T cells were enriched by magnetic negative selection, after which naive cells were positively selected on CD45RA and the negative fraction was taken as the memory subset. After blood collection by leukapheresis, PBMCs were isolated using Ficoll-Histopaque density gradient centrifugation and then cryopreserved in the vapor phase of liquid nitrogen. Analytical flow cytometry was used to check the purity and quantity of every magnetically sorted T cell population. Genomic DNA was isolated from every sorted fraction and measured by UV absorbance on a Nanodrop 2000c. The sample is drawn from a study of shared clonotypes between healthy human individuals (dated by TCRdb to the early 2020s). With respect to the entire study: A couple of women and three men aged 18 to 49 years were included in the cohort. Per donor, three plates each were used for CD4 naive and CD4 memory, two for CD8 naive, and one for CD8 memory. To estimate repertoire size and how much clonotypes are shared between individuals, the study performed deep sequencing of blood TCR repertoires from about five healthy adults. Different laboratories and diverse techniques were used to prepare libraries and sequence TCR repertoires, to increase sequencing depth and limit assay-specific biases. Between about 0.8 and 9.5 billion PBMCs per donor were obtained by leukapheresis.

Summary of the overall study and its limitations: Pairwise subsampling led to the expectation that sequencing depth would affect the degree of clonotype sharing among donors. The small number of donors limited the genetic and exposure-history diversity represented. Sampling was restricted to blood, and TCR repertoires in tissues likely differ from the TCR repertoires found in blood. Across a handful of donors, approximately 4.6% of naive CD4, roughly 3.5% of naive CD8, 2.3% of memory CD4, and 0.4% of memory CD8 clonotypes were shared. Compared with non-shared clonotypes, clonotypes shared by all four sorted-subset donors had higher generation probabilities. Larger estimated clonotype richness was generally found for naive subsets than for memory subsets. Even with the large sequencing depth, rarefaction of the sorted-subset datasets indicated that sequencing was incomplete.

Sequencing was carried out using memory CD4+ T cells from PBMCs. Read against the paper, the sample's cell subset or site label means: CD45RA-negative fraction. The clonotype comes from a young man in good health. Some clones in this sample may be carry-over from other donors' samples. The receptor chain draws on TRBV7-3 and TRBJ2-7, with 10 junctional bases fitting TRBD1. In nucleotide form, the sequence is TGTGCCAGCAGCTCCCGCGGGACAGGGGATGACGAGCAGTACTTC. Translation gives CASSSRGTGDDEQYF.